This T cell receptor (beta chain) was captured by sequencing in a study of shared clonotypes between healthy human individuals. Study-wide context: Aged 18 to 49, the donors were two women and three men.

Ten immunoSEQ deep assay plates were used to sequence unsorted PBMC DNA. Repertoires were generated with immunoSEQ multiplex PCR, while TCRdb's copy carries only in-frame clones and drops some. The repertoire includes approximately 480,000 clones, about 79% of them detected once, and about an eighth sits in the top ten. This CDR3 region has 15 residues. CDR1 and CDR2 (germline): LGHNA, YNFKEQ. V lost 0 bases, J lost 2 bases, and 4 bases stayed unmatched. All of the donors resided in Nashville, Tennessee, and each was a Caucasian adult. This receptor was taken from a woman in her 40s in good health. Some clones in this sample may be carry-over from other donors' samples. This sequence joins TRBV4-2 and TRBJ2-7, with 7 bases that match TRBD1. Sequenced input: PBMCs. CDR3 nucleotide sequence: TGTGCCAGCAGCCAAGAAGAGGGGGCAGCCTACGAGCAGTACTTC. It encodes CASSQEEGAAYEQYF.